What follows is one TCR beta chain and its context. Its antigen is unidentified. The data are from a study of T cell responses to AZD1222 COVID-19 vaccine. Points from the study as a whole: Unmutated regions of variants are reportedly targeted by nearly half of spike-specific TCRs. Sampling captured repertoires only after the peak T cell response. Mostly white British, mostly female donors; authors suggested clonal diversity may be underestimated. At study baseline, merely about 6 AZD1222 recipients were seropositive.

Germline V lookup: CDR1 LNHDA, CDR2 SQIVND (reference sequence). This CDR3 comprises 16 residues. V lost 7 bases to trimming and J lost 4 bases, with 21 bases between them. Sequencing used immunoSEQ multiplex PCR; TCRdb keeps in-frame clones, though not all of them. This repertoire shows 150,000 or so clones, about 88% found once; its top ten account for 5.1%. This receptor was identified in an adult in good health. This chain connects TRBV19 to TRBJ2-3; D unresolved. Specimen: peripheral blood, collected on day 0 of AZD1222 vaccination. CDR3 loop: CASKVAAASSADTQYF. The CDR3 DNA reads TGTGCCAGTAAGGTTGCGGCGGCCTCGAGCGCAGATACGCAGTATTTT.